Each of the 8 T cell receptor beta chains below was sequenced from the same sample in a study of blood T cell repertoires in COVID-19. Profiled with immunoSEQ multiplex PCR; TCRdb holds only in-frame clones, not every one. The data show more than 200,000 clones, with 82% seen just once and less than 9.5% held by the top ten. Sequencing was carried out using peripheral blood. Receptors were obtained from a woman aged 80 or over with COVID-19, enrolled during active disease.

This chain connects TRBV7-2 to TRBJ1-5; D remains ambiguous. The CDR3 is 14 residues long. Trimming removed 0 bases at V and 6 bases at J, with 9 bases between. Germline V gene sequence: CDR1 SGHTA, CDR2 FQGNSA. The CDR3 protein is CASSLATVGQPQHF. DNA of the CDR3: TGTGCCAGCAGCTTAGCAACAGTAGGTCAGCCCCAGCATTTT.

This clone was observed a single time. The gene calls are TRBV30 and TRBJ1-5; D unclear. Trimming shortened V by 0 bases and J by 7 bases, and 10 bases separated the two germline ends. Germline V gene lookup returns CDR1 GTSNPN and CDR2 SVGIG (reference sequence). CDR3 size: 13 residues. CDR3 bases: TGTGCCTGGAGTGTGTCCGGGAGGCAGCCCCAGCATTTT. Protein: CAWSVSGRQPQHF.

The rearrangement links TRBV11-3 to TRBJ2-1; the D gene is possibly TRBD2 (6 bases). The CDR3 is made up of 15 amino acids. V gave up 5 bases and J gave up 8 bases, with 19 bases separating them. Germline CDR1 SGHNT, CDR2 YENEEA. CDR3 DNA sequence: TGTGCCAGCAGCGTGGGAGGTGGGCCGTTTCATGAGCAGTTCTTC. This translates into CASSVGGGPFHEQFF.

This chain connects TRBV12-3 or TRBV12-4 to TRBJ1-2; perhaps TRBD1 as D (5 bases). This CDR3 contains 12 residues. Deletions cut 4 bases from V and 7 bases from J, with 10 bases between. The CDR3 spells CASSYRDSGYTF. CDR3 nucleotides: TGTGCCAGCAGTTACCGCGACAGTGGCTACACCTTC.

The rearrangement uses TRBV7-3 and TRBJ2-1, with 11 positions matching TRBD2. This CDR3 is 15 amino acids long. The V gene end was trimmed by 1 base and the J gene end by 8 bases; junction bases not matched to a gene: 4. Per germline, CDR1 SGHTA and CDR2 FQGTGA. The CDR3 loop is CASSLNSGRVDEQFF. In DNA form, the CDR3 reads TGTGCCAGCAGCTTAAATAGCGGGAGGGTAGATGAGCAGTTCTTC.

The V call is TRBV6-5, the J call TRBJ2-3; TRBD1 agrees at 8 bases. Germline CDR1 is MNHEY and CDR2 is SVGAGI. CDR3 size: 13 residues. After removal of 6 bases from V and 4 bases from J, the junction contained 3 bases not matched to a gene. The CDR3: CASRLQGADTQYF. In DNA form, the CDR3 reads TGTGCCAGCAGACTACAGGGGGCAGATACGCAGTATTTT.

The chain joins TRBV6-5 to TRBJ2-3; 8 nucleotides match TRBD1. After removal of 2 bases from V and 5 bases from J, the junction contained 3 bases not matched to a gene. Germline CDR1 reads MNHEY; CDR2 reads SVGAGI. This CDR3 spans 14 amino acids. CDR3 region: CASSYQGAVDTQYF. CDR3 nucleotides: TGTGCCAGCAGTTACCAGGGGGCTGTAGATACGCAGTATTTT.

The genes are TRBV24-1 and TRBJ2-2; possible D gene TRBD2, 6 bases. V gave up 4 bases and J gave up 1 base, with 15 bases separating them. This CDR3 is built from 17 residues. Germline CDR1 KGHDR, CDR2 SFDVKD. CDR3 amino acids: CATSDPPGVGNTGELFF. The DNA of the CDR3 is TGTGCCACCAGTGACCCCCCGGGGGTTGGGAACACCGGGGAGCTGTTTTTT.